This entry is about one T cell receptor (beta chain). At the DNA level, this CDR3 is encoded by other sequences in the same sample as well. The source of the sample is a study of blood T cell repertoires in COVID-19. The V gene's germline CDR1 is KGHSH and CDR2 LQKENI. Trimming took 7 bases from V and 0 from J; bases not matched to a gene: 5. This CDR3 has 15 residues. Using immunoSEQ multiplex PCR, the repertoire was profiled, and TCRdb retains in-frame clones only, with some absent. The sample carries about 74,000 clones, more than 70% recorded once. The V call is TRBV18, the J call TRBJ2-1, with 8 bases aligning to TRBD2. This TCR was sampled from a woman aged 80 or over with acute or convalescent COVID-19. Source material: peripheral blood. CDR3 region: CASWRGGSSYNEQFF. The DNA for the CDR3 is TGTGCCAGCTGGCGCGGGGGGAGCTCCTACAATGAGCAGTTCTTC.